This T cell receptor beta chain stems from a study of blood T cells in healthy people across ages. Study-wide points: Among T cells, TCR beta diversity per million cells dropped roughly linearly as age rose. Unsorted PBMC input precluded a conclusive naive versus antigen-experienced comparison.

Healthy Caucasians from Russia aged roughly 6 to 90 served as donors. On this clonotype: Its antigen is unknown.

Alongside a J-beta primer mix, a sample-barcoded 5' primer served in a second PCR lasting roughly 7 to 11 cycles. TCRdb redid the calling of the 5' RACE reads with MiXCR, one entry per CDR3 protein. Here the sample spans around 1,000,000 distinct CDR3 sequences, around 25% being singletons. Germline CDR1 and CDR2: SGHVS and FNYEAQ. The CDR3 length is 16 residues. V dropped 4 bases and J dropped 4 bases, with 19 bases sitting between them. This same sample was also taken into another study, of T cells of mothers and their children. That work states: Samples were provided by three healthy Caucasian mothers and their six children.

The sequence came from a girl aged 2-10 years in good health. The sequenced material came from blood. The V gene is TRBV7-6, the J gene TRBJ2-5; D gene unclear. The CDR3 sequence is CASSSPYRDLGETQYF. CDR3 bases: TGTGCCAGCAGCTCCCCGTATAGGGATTTAGGAGAGACCCAGTACTTC.